The source of this T cell receptor beta chain is a study of T cell repertoires in cytomegalovirus infection. Study overall: A matching HLA type, together with CMV infection, was signaled by public TCR beta signatures.

Study conclusions and caveats: HLA-C-restricted CMV clonotypes gave the most frequent clonotype in two of eight donors. Based on cumulative public TCR beta family frequency, carriers of CMV plus the relevant HLA were identified.

Germline-derived CDR1 and CDR2 are SGHRS and YFSETQ. V lost 0 bases to trimming and J lost 0 bases; unmatched junction nucleotides: 11. The length of the CDR3 is 19 residues. TCRdb analysed the reads with MiXCR anew, one entry per CDR3 protein. Among about 490,000 distinct CDR3 sequences listed, 16% were seen once. Remarks on this clonotype: Its matching antigen is unknown.

Source material: CD8+ T cells from PBMCs. The chain has TRBV5-1 and TRBJ2-3, with 9 positions matching TRBD2. The source is a human donor in good health (CMV status not recorded). Some clones in this sample may be carry-over from other donors' samples. CDR3 loop: CASSLVVGPTSGSTDTQYF. CDR3 DNA: TGCGCCAGCAGCTTGGTCGTGGGGCCTACTAGCGGGAGCACAGATACGCAGTATTTT.